The 5 T cell receptor beta chains below all came from one sample that was sequenced in a study of tumor-infiltrating lymphocytes in localized non-small cell lung cancer. Using immunoSEQ multiplex PCR, the repertoire was profiled, and TCRdb retains in-frame clones only, with some absent. The sample records several thousand clones, 50% to 75% being singletons. Sequenced sample: uninvolved lung tissue not adjacent to the tumor. These receptors originate from a human donor with non-small cell lung cancer.

The chain links TRBV7-3 to TRBJ2-3, with D possibly TRBD1 on 5 matching bases. The CDR3 spans 16 residues. V lost 5 bases to trimming and J lost 3 bases, with 18 bases between them. In germline, CDR1 is SGHTA, CDR2 FQGTGA. In nucleotides, the CDR3 is TGTGCCAGCAGCCCAACCCCATTTTCAGGGACAGATACGCAGTATTTT. Protein: CASSPTPFSGTDTQYF.

The chain recombines TRBV6-1 with TRBJ1-1; D is ambiguous. The CDR3 has 14 residues. CDR1 is MNHNS, CDR2 SASEGT, per germline. The V end was cut by 8 bases, the J end by 0 bases, with 13 bases between. CDR3 sequence: CASRHEHLNTEAFF. The CDR3, as DNA: TGTGCCAGCCGGCATGAACATTTGAACACTGAAGCTTTCTTT.

By sample fraction, this clone is medium-sized. The chain carries TRBV2 and TRBJ2-3; no firm D call. V gave up 5 bases and J gave up 3 bases, with 6 bases separating them. CDR3 size: 12 residues. Germline loops: CDR1 SNHLY, CDR2 FYNNEI. CDR3 DNA: TGTGCCAGCAGTCCCGGAACAGATACGCAGTATTTT. This gives the protein CASSPGTDTQYF.

V is TRBV5-6 and J is TRBJ1-1, with no clear D. The CDR3 is 13 residues long. Germline V gene data show CDR1 as SGHDT and CDR2 as YYEEEE. Trimming pared 4 bases from V and 11 bases from J, leaving 18 bases between. CDR3 sequence (DNA): TGTGCCAGCAGCCTGGACTCCACCAATCGGGCTTTCTTT. It codes for CASSLDSTNRAFF.

This clone is categorized as hyperexpanded. The J gene is TRBJ2-6, the V gene TRBV28; D not certain. V was cut by 4 bases and J by 2 bases, with 12 bases left in between. The CDR3 covers 16 residues. Germline assignment: CDR1 MDHEN and CDR2 SYDVKM. This chain's CDR3 is CASSSFPAAGANVLTF. The CDR3 DNA reads TGTGCCAGCAGTTCCTTCCCCGCCGCTGGGGCCAACGTCCTGACTTTC.